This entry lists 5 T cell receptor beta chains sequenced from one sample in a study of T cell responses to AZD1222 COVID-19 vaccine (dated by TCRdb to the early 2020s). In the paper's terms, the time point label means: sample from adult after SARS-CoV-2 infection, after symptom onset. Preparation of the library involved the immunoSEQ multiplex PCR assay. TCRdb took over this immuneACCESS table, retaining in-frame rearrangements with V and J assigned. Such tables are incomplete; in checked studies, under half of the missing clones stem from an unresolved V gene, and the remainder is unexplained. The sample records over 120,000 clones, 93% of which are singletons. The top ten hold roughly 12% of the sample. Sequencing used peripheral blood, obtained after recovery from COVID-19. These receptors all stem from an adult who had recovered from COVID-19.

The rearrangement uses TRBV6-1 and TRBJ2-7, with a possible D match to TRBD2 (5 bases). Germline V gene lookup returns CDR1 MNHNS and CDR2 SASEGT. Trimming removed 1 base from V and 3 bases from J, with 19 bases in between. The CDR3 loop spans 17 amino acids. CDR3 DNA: TGTGCCAGCAGTGAAGTAAGGTCTCGAGGGCGTAGCTACGAGCAGTACTTC. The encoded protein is CASSEVRSRGRSYEQYF.

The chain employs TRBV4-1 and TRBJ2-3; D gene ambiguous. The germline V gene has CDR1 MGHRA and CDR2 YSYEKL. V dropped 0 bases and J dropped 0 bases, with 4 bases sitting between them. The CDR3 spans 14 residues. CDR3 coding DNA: TGCGCCAGCAGCCAAGAACTGAGCACAGATACGCAGTATTTT. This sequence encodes CASSQELSTDTQYF.

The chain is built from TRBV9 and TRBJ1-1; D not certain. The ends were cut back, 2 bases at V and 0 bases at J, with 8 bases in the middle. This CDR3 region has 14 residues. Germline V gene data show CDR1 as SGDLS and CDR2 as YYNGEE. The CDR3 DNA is TGTGCCAGCAGCGTCAACCTATTGAACACTGAAGCTTTCTTT. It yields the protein CASSVNLLNTEAFF.

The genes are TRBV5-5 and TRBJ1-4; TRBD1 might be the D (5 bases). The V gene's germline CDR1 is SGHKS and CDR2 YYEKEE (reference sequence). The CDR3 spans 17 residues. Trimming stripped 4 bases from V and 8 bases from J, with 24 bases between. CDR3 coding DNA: TGTGCCAGCAGCGACGACAGAACGCTCATTTCGACGGAAAAACTGTTTTTT. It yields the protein CASSDDRTLISTEKLFF. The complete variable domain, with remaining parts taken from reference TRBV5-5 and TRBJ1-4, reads DAGVTQSPTHLIKTRGQQVTLRCSPISGHKSVSWYQQVLGQGPQFIFQYYEKEERGRGNFPDRFSARQFPNYSSELNVNALLLGDSALYLCASSDDRTLISTEKLFFGSGTQLSVL.

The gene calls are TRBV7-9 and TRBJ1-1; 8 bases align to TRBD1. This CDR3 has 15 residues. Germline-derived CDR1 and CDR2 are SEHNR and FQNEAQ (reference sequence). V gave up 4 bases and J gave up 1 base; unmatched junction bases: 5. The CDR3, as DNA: TGTGCCAGCAGCTCCACAGGGGGAAAGAACACTGAAGCTTTCTTT. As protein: CASSSTGGKNTEAFF.